The 13 T cell receptor beta chains reported below all come from one sample, sequenced in a study of T cells in Graves' hyperthyroidism and ophthalmopathy (dated by TCRdb to between 2018 and 2021). Preparation of the library involved multiplex PCR. Reads for this sample came from an Illumina HiSeq 2000. The TCR beta CDR3 regions were amplified from RNA transcripts. The first round of RT-PCR for the TCR CDR3 was performed with the HTBI primer set and the Qiagen OneStep RT-PCR kit. In-frame beta chains were kept once TCRdb had trimmed the public reads at Q25 with fastp and called clones with MiXCR. Entries are consolidated by CDR3 protein sequence, retaining the most common genes and DNA. Present in this sample are roughly 290,000 distinct CDR3 sequences, 15% to 20% of which were seen just once. The ten largest account for about 50% of the sample. The sequenced sample was blood. These receptor sequences come from a woman aged 55 to 70 with Graves' ophthalmopathy.

This chain uses TRBV9 with TRBJ2-1; 8 bases map to TRBD2. V shed 2 bases and J 5 bases; nucleotides not matched to a gene: 6. Germline V CDR1 and CDR2: SGDLS, YYNGEE. CDR3 length: 15 residues. The CDR3 sequence: CASSVRLAGDNEQFF. The CDR3, as DNA: TGTGCCAGCAGCGTTCGTCTAGCGGGCGACAATGAGCAGTTCTTC.

The chain has TRBV20-1 and TRBJ1-5, with D perhaps TRBD1 (6 bases). Germline lookup yields CDR1 DFQATT and CDR2 SNEGSKA (reference sequence). The V end lost 8 bases, the J end lost 2 bases, and 13 bases lay between the germline ends. There are 13 residues in the CDR3. Written as DNA, the CDR3 is TGCAGTTGCCCGGGGGCCGGCAATCAGCCCCAGCATTTT. Amino acid sequence: CSCPGAGNQPQHF.

This clonotype has at least ten counts. At one boundary the junction diverges from the germline segment, which might be a read error. V usage is TRBV12-3 or TRBV12-4 and J usage is TRBJ1-5; D possibly corresponds to TRBD1 (6 bases). The length of the CDR3 is 19 residues. The chain's CDR3 is CTSSLYILGGRGSNQPQHF. The CDR3 region has the DNA TGTACCAGCAGTTTGTACATTCTTGGGGGGCGAGGGAGCAATCAGCCCCAGCATTTT.

The chain is built from TRBV7-3 and TRBJ2-2; no definite D call. V lost 1 base, J lost 1 base, and 7 bases lay in between. Germline CDR1 is SGHTA and CDR2 is FQGTGA. The length of the CDR3 is 15 residues. The CDR3 DNA reads TGTGCCAGCAGCTTAAGTAAGGAGAACACCGGGGAGCTGTTTTTT. Its translation is CASSLSKENTGELFF. Drawing the rest from reference TRBV7-3 and TRBJ2-2, the complete variable domain is GAGVSQTPSNKVTEKGKYVELRCDPISGHTALYWYRQSLGQGPEFLIYFQGTGAADDSGLPNDRFFAVRPEGSVSTLKIQRTERGDSAVYLCASSLSKENTGELFFGEGSRLTVL.

Concerning this clonotype itself: One base away lies a much larger clone, so this may be a sequencing read error. This CDR3 is CASSPTTIRQGEAEAFF. Written as DNA, the CDR3 is TGTGCCAGCAGTCCCACAACGATCAGACAGGGGGAGGCTGAAGCTTTCTTT. This rearrangement joins TRBV27 to TRBJ1-1; TRBD1 matches at 9 bases. This CDR3 contains 17 residues. Germline V gives CDR1 MNHEY, CDR2 SMNVEV (reference sequence). Germline trimming cut 5 bases from V and 6 bases from J; bases unmatched to any gene: 16.

This clonotype occurred many times. This rearrangement joins TRBV18 to TRBJ2-5, with a possible D match to TRBD1 (6 bases). The CDR3 has 15 residues. Trimming left V 5 bases short and J 2 bases short, with 15 bases between. Germline V lookup: CDR1 KGHSH, CDR2 LQKENI. CDR3 DNA: TGTGCCAGCTCATTACTGGACAGTTCACAAGAGACCCAGTACTTC. This gives the protein CASSLLDSSQETQYF.

The genes are TRBV9 and TRBJ2-6, with D uncertain. Deletions cut 4 bases from V and 2 bases from J, with 10 bases between. Germline assignment: CDR1 SGDLS and CDR2 YYNGEE. The CDR3 extends over 15 amino acids. CDR3 coding DNA: TGTGCCAGCAGCACCCTAGGAGCTGGGGCCAACGTCCTGACTTTC. Encoded protein: CASSTLGAGANVLTF.

The sample holds many counts of this clonotype. J is TRBJ1-6 and V is TRBV20-1; D is perhaps TRBD1 (5 bases). V lost 1 base, J lost 3 bases, and 10 bases lay in between. Germline CDR1 DFQATT, CDR2 SNEGSKA (reference sequence). The CDR3 runs 15 residues. The CDR3 is CSARAEQDYNSPLHF. The CDR3 nucleotides are TGCAGTGCTAGAGCGGAACAGGACTATAATTCACCCCTCCACTTT.

This clonotype has ten or more counts. The chain is built from TRBV20-1 and TRBJ1-1; maybe TRBD1 (6 bases). Trimming shortened V by 3 bases and J by 1 base, and 9 bases separated the two germline ends. Germline lookup yields CDR1 DFQATT and CDR2 SNEGSKA (reference sequence). This CDR3 region has 13 residues. The CDR3 spells CSARGGQNTEAFF. The CDR3 DNA follows: TGCAGTGCTAGGGGGGGACAGAACACTGAAGCTTTCTTT.

This clonotype was counted a few times. The chain couples TRBV6-1 to TRBJ2-7; either TRBD1 or TRBD2 may fit D (5 bases each). Trimming shortened V by 5 bases and J by 4 bases, and 27 bases separated the two germline ends. CDR3 length: 18 amino acids. Germline loops: CDR1 MNHNS, CDR2 SASEGT. Here the CDR3 reads CASSFLVPTGTGGYEQYF. The DNA for the CDR3 is TGTGCCAGCAGTTTCCTTGTTCCGACCGGGACCGGTGGGTACGAGCAGTACTTC.

The sample holds many counts of this clonotype. The CDR3 DNA reads as TGTGCCAGTAGGCTGACAGCGGATTCTACAGATACGCAGTATTTT. Residues: CASRLTADSTDTQYF. The chain is built from TRBV6-1 and TRBJ2-3, with D perhaps matching TRBD1 or TRBD2 (5 bases each). The germline V gene has CDR1 MNHNS and CDR2 SASEGT. The CDR3 sequence is 15 residues long. Deletions cut 9 bases from V and 3 bases from J, with 19 bases between.

This clonotype occurred many times. This rearrangement joins TRBV6-1 to TRBJ2-1; D not resolved. CDR3 length: 14 residues. The V end was cut by 5 bases, the J end by 7 bases, with 15 bases between. Germline lookup yields CDR1 MNHNS and CDR2 SASEGT. CDR3 in DNA: TGTGCCAGCAGTTCCCCTACCACGCGGAATGAGCAGTTCTTC. This encodes CASSSPTTRNEQFF.

This clonotype has at least ten counts. Relative to the germline gene, one junction end is altered; a read error may explain this. This chain links TRBV7-9 with TRBJ2-1, with 14 bases identical to TRBD2. Germline loops: CDR1 SEHNR, CDR2 FQNEAQ (reference sequence). The CDR3 loop spans 21 amino acids. This chain's CDR3 is CASSYQAGLAGDFDSDNEQFF. The CDR3 DNA sequence: TGTGCCAGCAGCTACCAGGCGGGACTAGCGGGAGATTTTGACTCCGACAATGAGCAGTTCTTC.